This T cell receptor beta chain stems from a study of T-cell reconstitution after alpha-beta-depleted transplantation in children. Whole-study results and caveats: Several hundred expanded graft clones reportedly were the source of alpha-beta T cells about two months after transplant. After one year, T-cell counts and TCRbeta diversity mostly came from new T cells. Surviving recipient cells, namely T cells and thymic progenitors, were the source of high day-60 TCRbeta diversity in some patients.

On this clonotype itself: Antigen: not known.

During its preparation, the TCRbeta library received unique molecular identifiers. TCRdb used MiXCR to reprocess the PCR reads, holding one entry per CDR3 protein. The data contain hundreds of thousands of distinct CDR3 sequences, 10% to 13% of them singletons. This TCR came from a child aged 2-15 years with inherited bone marrow failure, due to receive a stem cell transplant. Sequencing was performed on PBMCs, taken before TCRalphabeta/CD19-depleted stem cell transplant.

The CDR3 nucleotides are TGTGCCAGCAGTCCCCTAGGACGGGGAACCTACGAGCAGTACTTC. The encoded protein is CASSPLGRGTYEQYF. V usage is TRBV6-1 and J usage is TRBJ2-7, with a tentative D call TRBD2 (5 bases). Germline V gene sequence: CDR1 MNHNS, CDR2 SASEGT. The CDR3 runs to 15 residues. Between the trimmed V and J ends, which lost 5 bases and 2 bases, there was a span of 16 bases.